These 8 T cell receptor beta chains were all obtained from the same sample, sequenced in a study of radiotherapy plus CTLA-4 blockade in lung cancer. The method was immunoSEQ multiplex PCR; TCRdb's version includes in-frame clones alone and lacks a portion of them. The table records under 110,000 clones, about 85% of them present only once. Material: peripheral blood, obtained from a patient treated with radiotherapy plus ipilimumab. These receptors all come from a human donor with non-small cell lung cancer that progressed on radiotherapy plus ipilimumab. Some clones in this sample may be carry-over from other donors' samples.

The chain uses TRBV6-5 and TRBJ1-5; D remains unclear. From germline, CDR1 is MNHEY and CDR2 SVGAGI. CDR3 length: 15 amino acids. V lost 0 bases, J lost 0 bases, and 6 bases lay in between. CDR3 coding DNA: TGTGCCAGCAGTTACTCACAGTATAGCAATCAGCCCCAGCATTTT. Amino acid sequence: CASSYSQYSNQPQHF.

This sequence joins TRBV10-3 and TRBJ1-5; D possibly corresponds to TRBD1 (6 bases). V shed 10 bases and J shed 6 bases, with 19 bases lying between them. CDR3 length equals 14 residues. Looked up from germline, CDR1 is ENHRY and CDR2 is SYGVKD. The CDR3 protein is CATRGGAGGQPQHF. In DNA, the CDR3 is TGTGCCACCAGGGGAGGGGCCGGCGGTCAGCCCCAGCATTTT.

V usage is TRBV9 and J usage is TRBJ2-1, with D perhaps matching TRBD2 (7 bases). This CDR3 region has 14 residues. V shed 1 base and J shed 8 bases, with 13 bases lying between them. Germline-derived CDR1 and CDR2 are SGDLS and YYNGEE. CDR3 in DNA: TGTGCCAGCAGCGTATCCGGGGGGACACATGAGCAGTTCTTC. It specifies CASSVSGGTHEQFF.

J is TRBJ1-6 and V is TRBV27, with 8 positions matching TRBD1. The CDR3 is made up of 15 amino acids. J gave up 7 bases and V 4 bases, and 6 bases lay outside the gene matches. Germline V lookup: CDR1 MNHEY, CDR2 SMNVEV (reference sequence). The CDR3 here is CASSSRTGRNSPLHF. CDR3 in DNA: TGTGCCAGCAGTTCCCGGACAGGGCGCAATTCACCCCTCCACTTT.

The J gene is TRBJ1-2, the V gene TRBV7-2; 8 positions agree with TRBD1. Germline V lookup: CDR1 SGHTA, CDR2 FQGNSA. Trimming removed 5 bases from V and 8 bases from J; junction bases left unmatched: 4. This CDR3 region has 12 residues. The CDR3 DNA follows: TGTGCCAGCAGCAGGACAGGGAGCGGCTACACCTTC. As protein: CASSRTGSGYTF.

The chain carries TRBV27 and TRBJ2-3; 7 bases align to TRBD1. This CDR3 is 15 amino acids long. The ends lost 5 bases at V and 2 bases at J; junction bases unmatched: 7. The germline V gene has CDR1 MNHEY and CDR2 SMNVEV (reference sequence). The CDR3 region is CASSPWTGNTDTQYF. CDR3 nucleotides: TGTGCCAGCAGTCCCTGGACAGGAAACACAGATACGCAGTATTTT.

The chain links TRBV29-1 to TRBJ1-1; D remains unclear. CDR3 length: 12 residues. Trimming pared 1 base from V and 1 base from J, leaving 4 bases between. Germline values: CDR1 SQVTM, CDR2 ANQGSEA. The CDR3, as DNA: TGCAGCGTTGAAGGGGGGAACACTGAAGCTTTCTTT. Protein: CSVEGGNTEAFF.

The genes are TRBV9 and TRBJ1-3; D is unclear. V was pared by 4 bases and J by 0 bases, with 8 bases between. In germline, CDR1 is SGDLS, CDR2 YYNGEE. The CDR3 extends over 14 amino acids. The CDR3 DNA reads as TGTGCCAGCAGCTCACGGGACTCTGGAAACACCATATATTTT. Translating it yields CASSSRDSGNTIYF.